This record concerns one TCR beta chain sequence. Methods used by the authors: From reference gene primer amplification, estimates of nucleated cell counts were derived. Profiled with immunoSEQ multiplex PCR; TCRdb holds only in-frame clones, not every one. V and J calls and clone size come straight from that table; D and trimming were deduced from the DNA. The sample yields about 130,000 clones, more than 80% seen once. The data were obtained in a study of blood T cell repertoires in COVID-19. For the study at large: Samples came from the United States, Italy and Spain, spanning acute and convalescent COVID-19. Sources were T cells, B-cell-depleted T cells, or PBMCs; the material itself was cDNA or gDNA.

The CDR3 has 16 residues. From germline, CDR1 is LNHNV and CDR2 YYDKDF (reference sequence). The V end lost 0 bases, the J end lost 0 bases, and 9 bases lay between the germline ends. This TCR was recovered from a human donor in a cohort sampled during active COVID-19. This sequence joins TRBV15 and TRBJ1-3; no definite D call. The sample consisted of peripheral blood. The CDR3 DNA sequence: TGTGCCACCAGCAGAGATATCTGGGCCTCTGGAAACACCATATATTTT. It encodes CATSRDIWASGNTIYF.